Here is one TCR beta chain with its context. Its antigen is as yet unknown. These data originate in a study of cytomegalovirus exposure and HLA in healthy donors. The primer mix had 60 Vbeta and 13 Jbeta primers. TCRdb's copy holds only in-frame clones and misses some; the assay was immunoSEQ multiplex PCR. This sample has approximately 150,000 clones, with approximately 80% found just once. Whole-study findings and limits: Reports indicate that TCR beta sequences accurately predicted the HLA-A and HLA-B alleles of most subjects. The likely origin of a cluster of highly shared sequence variants was a sequencing artifact. Fewer than 200 TCR beta chains were listed as cytomegalovirus-associated.

The CDR3 contains 13 residues. From germline, CDR1 is MNHEY and CDR2 SMNVEV (reference sequence). V was shortened by 6 bases and J by 4 bases, with 12 bases between the two germline ends. The chain combines TRBV27 with TRBJ1-2; possible D gene TRBD1, 5 bases. The TCR sequence derives from a young man in good health and CMV-seronegative. Source material: PBMCs. The CDR3 DNA sequence: TGTGCCAGCAGACCTAGCGGGACCTATGGCTACACCTTC. This sequence encodes CASRPSGTYGYTF.